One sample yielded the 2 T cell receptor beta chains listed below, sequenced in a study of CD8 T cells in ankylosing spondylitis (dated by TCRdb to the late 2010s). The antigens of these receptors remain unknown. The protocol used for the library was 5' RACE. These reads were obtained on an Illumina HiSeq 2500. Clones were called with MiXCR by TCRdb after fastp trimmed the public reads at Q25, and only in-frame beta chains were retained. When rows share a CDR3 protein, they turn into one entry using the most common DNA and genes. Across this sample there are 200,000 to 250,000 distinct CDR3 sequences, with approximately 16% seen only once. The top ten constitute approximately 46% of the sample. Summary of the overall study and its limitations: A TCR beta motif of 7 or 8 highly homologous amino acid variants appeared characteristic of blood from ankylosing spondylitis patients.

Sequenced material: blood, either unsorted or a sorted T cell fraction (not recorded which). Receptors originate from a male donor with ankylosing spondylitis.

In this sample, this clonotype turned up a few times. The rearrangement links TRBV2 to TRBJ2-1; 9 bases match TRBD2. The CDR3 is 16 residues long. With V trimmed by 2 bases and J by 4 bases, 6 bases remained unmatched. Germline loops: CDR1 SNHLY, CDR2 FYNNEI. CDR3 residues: CASSEPPSGVYNEQFF. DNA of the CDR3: TGTGCCAGCAGTGAACCCCCTAGCGGGGTTTACAATGAGCAGTTCTTC.

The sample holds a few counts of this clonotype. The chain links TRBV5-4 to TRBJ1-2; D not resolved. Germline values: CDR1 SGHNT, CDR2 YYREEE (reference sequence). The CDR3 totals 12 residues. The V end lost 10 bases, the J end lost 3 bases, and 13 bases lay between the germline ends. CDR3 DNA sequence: TGTGCCTTTCACGGGATGGACTATGGCTACACCTTC. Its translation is CAFHGMDYGYTF.